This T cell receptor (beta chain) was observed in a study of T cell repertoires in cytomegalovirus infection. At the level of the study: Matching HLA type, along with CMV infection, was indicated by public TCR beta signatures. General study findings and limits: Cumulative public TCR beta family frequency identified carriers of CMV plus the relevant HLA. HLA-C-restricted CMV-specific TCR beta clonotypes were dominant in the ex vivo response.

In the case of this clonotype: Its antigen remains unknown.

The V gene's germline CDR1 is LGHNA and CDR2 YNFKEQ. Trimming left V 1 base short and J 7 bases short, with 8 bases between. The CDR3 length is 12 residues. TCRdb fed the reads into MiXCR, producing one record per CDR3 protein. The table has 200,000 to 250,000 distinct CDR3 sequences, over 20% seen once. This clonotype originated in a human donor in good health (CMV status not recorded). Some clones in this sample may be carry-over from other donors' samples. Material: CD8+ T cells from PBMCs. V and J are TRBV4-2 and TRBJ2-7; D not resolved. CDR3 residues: CASSQGGLEQYF. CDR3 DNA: TGTGCCAGCAGCCAAGGGGGTTTGGAGCAGTACTTC.